This TCR beta chain was sequenced for a study of T-cell memory formation after mild COVID-19. The wider study: In these data, TCR clusters were largely donor specific. Study results and limitations: Clones contracting over day 15 to 85 were CD4/CD8 balanced, with later expanders leaning CD4+.

It was 5'RACE with constant-segment primers that produced the TCR alpha and TCR beta cDNA libraries, which carried sample barcodes and UMIs. MiXCR was run by TCRdb on the 5' RACE reads, yielding one entry per CDR3 protein. The sample includes about 360,000 distinct CDR3 sequences, 13% to 15% of them seen just once. With respect to this clonotype: Its antigen remains unidentified.

Sequenced material: PBMCs or a T cell subset sorted from them (not recorded which). The sequence was obtained from a young man who had mild COVID-19 (a few samples of this study predate the infection). Cell type and time point are not known.

As DNA, the CDR3 is TGTGCCAGCGGACCGGGAGTTCGAGAGACCCAGTACTTC. Its translation is CASGPGVRETQYF. The genes are TRBV9 and TRBJ2-5, with D possibly TRBD2 on 6 matching bases. Deletions cut 7 bases from V and 4 bases from J, with 14 bases between. This CDR3 is 13 amino acids long. Germline assignment: CDR1 SGDLS and CDR2 YYNGEE.